This T cell receptor (beta chain) is from a study of regulatory T cells in long-lasting Graves disease. Overall study results and limits: Possibly, too few samples lowered accuracy. Persistent disease favored TRBV28, TRBJ1-2 and TRBJ2-5. Persistent Graves' patients possessed reduced TCR diversity relative to recently diagnosed ones. Persistent patients shared more public clonotypes (about 2,700) than newly diagnosed patients (966).

Researchers made TCR beta libraries by using iRepertoire HTBI primers and running Arm-PCR on CDR3 regions. TCRdb analysed the multiplex PCR reads with MiXCR anew, one entry per CDR3 protein. There are fewer than 450,000 distinct CDR3 sequences in the sample; around 21% occur only once, and roughly 20% lies in the top ten. Trimming left V 5 bases short and J 8 bases short, with 6 bases between. The CDR3 runs to 11 residues. In germline, CDR1 is MDHEN, CDR2 SYDVKM. The time point denotes: persistent/refractory GD, antithyroid drugs over 5 years with positive TRAb. From PBMCs, RNA was extracted and then used to make the TCR library. This clonotype was detected many times. Its antigen is still unknown.

The specimen comprised peripheral blood mononuclear cells (PBMCs), sampled when the disease was refractory, from a patient treated with antithyroid drugs. The V gene is TRBV28, the J gene TRBJ1-4; a possible D gene is TRBD1 (5 bases). This TCR was recovered from a female donor with Graves disease. CDR3 sequence: CASSRGEKLFF. The CDR3 DNA reads TGTGCCAGCAGTCGGGGGGAAAAACTGTTTTTT. Using reference TRBV28 and TRBJ1-4 for the parts outside the CDR3, the full variable domain is DVKVTQSSRYLVKRTGEKVFLECVQDMDHENMFWYRQDPGLGLRLIYFSYDVKMKEKGDIPEGYSVSREKKERFSLILESASTNQTSMYLCASSRGEKLFFGSGTQLSVL.